The clone carrying this T cell receptor beta chain was counted ten times or more. What it recognizes is unknown. Germline V gives CDR1 KGHSH, CDR2 LQKENI. The V and J ends lost 3 bases and 3 bases, in that order; junction bases with no gene match: 2. The CDR3 spans 14 residues. Primers used in a second PCR of about 7 to 12 cycles were a sample-barcoded 5' primer and a J-beta primer mix. TCRdb re-analysed the 5' RACE reads in MiXCR, keeping a single row per CDR3 protein. Among around 990,000 distinct CDR3 sequences listed, 35% to 40% were seen once. The data originate from a study of blood T cells in healthy people across ages. Turning to the study itself: About one barcoded beta molecule per two T cells was captured by template switching. Study-level points and caveats: Across samples, TCR beta diversity tracked strongly with naive T cell percentage. Investigators treated diversity estimates from one million T cells as underestimates.

The rearrangement joins TRBV18 to TRBJ2-1; 7 nucleotides align to TRBD1. The sample consisted of blood. This TCR came from a man between 18 and 35 years old in good health. The CDR3 DNA reads as TGTGCCAGCTCACCCCGGGACAGCTACAATGAGCAGTTCTTC. Encoded protein: CASSPRDSYNEQFF.